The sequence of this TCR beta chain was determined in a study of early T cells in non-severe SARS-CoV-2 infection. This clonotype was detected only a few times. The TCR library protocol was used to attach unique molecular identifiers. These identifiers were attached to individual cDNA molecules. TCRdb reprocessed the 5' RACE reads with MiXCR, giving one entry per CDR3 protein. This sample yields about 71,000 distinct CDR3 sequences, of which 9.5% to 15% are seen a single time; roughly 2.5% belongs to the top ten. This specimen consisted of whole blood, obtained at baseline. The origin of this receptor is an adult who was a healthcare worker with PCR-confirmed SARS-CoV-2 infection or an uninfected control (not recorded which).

CDR3 DNA sequence: TGTGCCAGCAAGTCCAGTCCTGGAAACACCATATATTTT. Amino acid sequence: CASKSSPGNTIYF. This chain connects TRBV2 to TRBJ1-3; unclear D gene. Trimming left V 7 bases short and J 2 bases short, with 9 bases between. The CDR3 has 13 residues. Germline lookup yields CDR1 SNHLY and CDR2 FYNNEI.